This T cell receptor beta chain is from a study of beta chain features in type 1 diabetes. Whole-study findings and limits: In comparison with healthy donors, patients had naive, central memory and Treg TCRB repertoires that appeared more similar. Type 1 diabetes patients had fewer VDJ junction insertions and more deletions.

J gave up 0 bases and V 3 bases, and 8 bases lay outside the gene matches. This CDR3 region has 17 residues. Germline V lookup: CDR1 LGHNA, CDR2 YSLEER. Purities over 98% were achieved in all sorted populations. Note on this clone: The target antigen is unknown.

What was sequenced were expressed TCRB transcripts, since all of the isolated RNA had been reverse transcribed. The assay was immunoSEQ multiplex PCR, and TCRdb's table has in-frame clones only and misses some. This sample has 200,000 to 300,000 clones, with 68% found just once. The chain uses TRBV4-3 and TRBJ2-7, with 10 bases matching TRBD1. The sample taken for sequencing was naive CD4+ T cells from blood. The source of this sequence is a man aged 25-45 years in good health. The CDR3 protein is CASSQGQGSLSSYEQYF. The DNA for the CDR3 is TGCGCCAGCAGCCAGGGACAGGGGTCTCTTAGCTCCTACGAGCAGTACTTC.